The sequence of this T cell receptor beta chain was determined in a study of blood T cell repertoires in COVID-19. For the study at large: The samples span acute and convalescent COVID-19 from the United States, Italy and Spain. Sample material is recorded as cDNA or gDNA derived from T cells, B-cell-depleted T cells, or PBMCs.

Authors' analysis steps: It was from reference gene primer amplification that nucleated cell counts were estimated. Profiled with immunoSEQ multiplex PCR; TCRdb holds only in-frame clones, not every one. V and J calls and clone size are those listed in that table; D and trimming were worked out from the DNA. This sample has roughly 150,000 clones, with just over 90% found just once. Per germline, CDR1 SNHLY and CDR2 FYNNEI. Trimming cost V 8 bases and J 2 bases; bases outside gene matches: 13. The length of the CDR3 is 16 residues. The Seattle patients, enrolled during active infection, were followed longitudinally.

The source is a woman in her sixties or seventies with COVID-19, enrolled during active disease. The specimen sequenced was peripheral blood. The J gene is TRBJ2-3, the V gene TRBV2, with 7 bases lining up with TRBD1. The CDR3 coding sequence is TGTGCCAGCCGGGATCCGGGACAGATAAACACAGATACGCAGTATTTT. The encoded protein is CASRDPGQINTDTQYF. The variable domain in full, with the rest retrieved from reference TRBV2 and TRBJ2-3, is EPEVTQTPSHQVTQMGQEVILRCVPISNHLYFYWYRQILGQKVEFLVSFYNNEISEKSEIFDDQFSVERPDGSNFTLKIRSTKLEDSAMYFCASRDPGQINTDTQYFGPGTRLTVL.